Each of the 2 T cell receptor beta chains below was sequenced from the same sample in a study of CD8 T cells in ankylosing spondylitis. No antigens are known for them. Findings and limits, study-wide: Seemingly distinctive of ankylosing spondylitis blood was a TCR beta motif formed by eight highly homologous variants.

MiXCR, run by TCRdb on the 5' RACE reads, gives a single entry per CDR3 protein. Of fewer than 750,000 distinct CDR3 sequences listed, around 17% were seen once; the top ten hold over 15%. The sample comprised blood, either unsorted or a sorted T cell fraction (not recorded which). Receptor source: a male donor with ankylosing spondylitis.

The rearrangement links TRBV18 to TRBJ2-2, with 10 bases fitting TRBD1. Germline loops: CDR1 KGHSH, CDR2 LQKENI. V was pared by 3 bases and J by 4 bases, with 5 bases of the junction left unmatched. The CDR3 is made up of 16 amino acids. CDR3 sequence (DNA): TGTGCCAGCTCACCCCGACAGGGGGCCCTCACCGGGGAGCTGTTTTTT. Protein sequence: CASSPRQGALTGELFF.

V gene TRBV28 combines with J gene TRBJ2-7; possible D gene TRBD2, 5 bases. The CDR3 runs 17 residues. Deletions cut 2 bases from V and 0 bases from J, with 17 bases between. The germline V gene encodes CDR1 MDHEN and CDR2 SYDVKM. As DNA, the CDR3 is TGTGCCAGCAGTTTAAGGAGGACCCTAGAGAGCTCCTACGAGCAGTACTTC. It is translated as CASSLRRTLESSYEQYF.